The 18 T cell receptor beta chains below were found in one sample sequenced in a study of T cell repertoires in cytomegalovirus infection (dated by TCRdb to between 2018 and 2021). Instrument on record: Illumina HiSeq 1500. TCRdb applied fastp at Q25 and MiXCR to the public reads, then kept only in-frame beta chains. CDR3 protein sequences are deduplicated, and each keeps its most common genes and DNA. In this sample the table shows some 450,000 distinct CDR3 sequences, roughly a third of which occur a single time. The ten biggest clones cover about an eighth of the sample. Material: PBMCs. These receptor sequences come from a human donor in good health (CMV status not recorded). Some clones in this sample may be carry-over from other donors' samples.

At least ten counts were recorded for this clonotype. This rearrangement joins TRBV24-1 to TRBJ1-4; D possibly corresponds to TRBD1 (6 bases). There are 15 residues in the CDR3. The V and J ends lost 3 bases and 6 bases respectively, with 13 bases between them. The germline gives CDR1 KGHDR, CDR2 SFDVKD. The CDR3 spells CATSDPQGPDEKLFF. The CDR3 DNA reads TGTGCCACCAGTGATCCCCAGGGGCCTGATGAAAAACTGTTTTTT.

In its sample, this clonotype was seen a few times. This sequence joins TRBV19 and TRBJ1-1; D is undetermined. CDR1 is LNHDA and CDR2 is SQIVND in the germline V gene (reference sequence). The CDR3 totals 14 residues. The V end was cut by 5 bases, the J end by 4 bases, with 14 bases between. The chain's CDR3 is CASSPNSGVTEAFF. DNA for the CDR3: TGTGCCAGTAGTCCAAATTCTGGGGTCACTGAAGCTTTCTTT. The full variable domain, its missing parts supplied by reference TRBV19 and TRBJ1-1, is DGGITQSPKYLFRKEGQNVTLSCEQNLNHDAMYWYRQDPGQGLRLIYYSQIVNDFQKGDIAEGYSVSREKKESFPLTVTSAQKNPTAFYLCASSPNSGVTEAFFGQGTRLTVV.

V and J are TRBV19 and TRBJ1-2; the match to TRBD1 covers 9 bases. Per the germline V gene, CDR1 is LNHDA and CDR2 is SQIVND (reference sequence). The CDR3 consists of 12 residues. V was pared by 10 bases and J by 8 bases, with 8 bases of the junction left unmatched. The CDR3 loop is CATARDRDGYTF. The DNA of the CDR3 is TGTGCCACCGCCCGGGACAGGGACGGCTACACCTTC.

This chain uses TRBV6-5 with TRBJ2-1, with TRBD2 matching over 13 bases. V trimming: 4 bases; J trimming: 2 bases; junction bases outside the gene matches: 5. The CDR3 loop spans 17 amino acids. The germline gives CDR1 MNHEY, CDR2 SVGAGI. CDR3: CASSFRTSGGTYNEQFF. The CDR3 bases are TGTGCCAGCAGTTTCCGGACTAGCGGGGGCACCTACAATGAGCAGTTCTTC.

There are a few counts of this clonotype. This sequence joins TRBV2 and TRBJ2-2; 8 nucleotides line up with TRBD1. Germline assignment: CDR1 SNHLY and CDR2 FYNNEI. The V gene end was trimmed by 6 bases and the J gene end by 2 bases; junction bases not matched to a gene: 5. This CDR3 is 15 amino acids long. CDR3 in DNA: TGTGCCAGCAGACTGGGACAGGCTAACACCGGGGAGCTGTTTTTT. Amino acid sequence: CASRLGQANTGELFF. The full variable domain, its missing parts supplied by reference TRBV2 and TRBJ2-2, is EPEVTQTPSHQVTQMGQEVILRCVPISNHLYFYWYRQILGQKVEFLVSFYNNEISEKSEIFDDQFSVERPDGSNFTLKIRSTKLEDSAMYFCASRLGQANTGELFFGEGSRLTVL.

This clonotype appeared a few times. CDR3 amino acids: CASSAALSAVGADTQYF. The DNA for the CDR3 is TGTGCCAGTAGTGCCGCCCTCTCGGCAGTCGGGGCAGATACGCAGTATTTT. This rearrangement joins TRBV19 to TRBJ2-3; a possible D gene is TRBD2 (5 bases). V lost 5 bases and J lost 4, with 22 bases in between. The CDR3 runs to 17 residues. CDR1 is LNHDA, CDR2 SQIVND, per germline (reference sequence).

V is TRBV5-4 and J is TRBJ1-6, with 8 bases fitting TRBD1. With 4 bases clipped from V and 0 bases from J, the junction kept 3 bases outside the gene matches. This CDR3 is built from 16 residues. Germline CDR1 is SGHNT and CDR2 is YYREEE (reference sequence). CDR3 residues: CASSRDRSSYNSPLHF. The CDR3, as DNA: TGTGCCAGCAGCCGGGACAGGAGCTCCTATAATTCACCCCTCCACTTT.

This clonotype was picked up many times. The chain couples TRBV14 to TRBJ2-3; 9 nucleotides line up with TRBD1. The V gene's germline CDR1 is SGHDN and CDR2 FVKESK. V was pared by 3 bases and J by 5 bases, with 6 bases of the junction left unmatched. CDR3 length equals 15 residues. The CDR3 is CASSHKQGAGDTQYF. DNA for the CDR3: TGTGCCAGCAGCCACAAACAGGGGGCGGGAGATACGCAGTATTTT.

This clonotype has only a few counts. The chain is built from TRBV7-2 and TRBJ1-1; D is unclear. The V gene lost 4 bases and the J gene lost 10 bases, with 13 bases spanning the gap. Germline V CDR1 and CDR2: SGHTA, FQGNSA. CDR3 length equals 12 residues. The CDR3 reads CASSSHTFGAFF. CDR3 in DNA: TGTGCCAGCAGCTCTCACACCTTCGGAGCTTTCTTT. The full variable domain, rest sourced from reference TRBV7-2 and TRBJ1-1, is GAGVSQSPSNKVTEKGKDVELRCDPISGHTALYWYRQSLGQGLEFLIYFQGNSAPDKSGLPSDRFSAERTGGSVSTLTIQRTQQEDSAVYLCASSSHTFGAFFGQGTRLTVV.

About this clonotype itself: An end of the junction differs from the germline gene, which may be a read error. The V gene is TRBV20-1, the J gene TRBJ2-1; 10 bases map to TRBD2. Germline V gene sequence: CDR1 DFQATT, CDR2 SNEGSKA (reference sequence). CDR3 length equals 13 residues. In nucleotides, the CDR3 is TGTCTCGCCTCTAGCGGGGGTAAGAATGAGCAGTTCTTC. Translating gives CLASSGGKNEQFF.

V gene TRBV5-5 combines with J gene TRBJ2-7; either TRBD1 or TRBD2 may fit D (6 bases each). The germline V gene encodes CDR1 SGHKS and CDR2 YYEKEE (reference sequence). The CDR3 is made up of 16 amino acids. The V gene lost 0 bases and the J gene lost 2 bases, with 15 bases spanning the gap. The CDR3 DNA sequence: TGTGCCAGCAGCTTGGCCAAGGGGGGTTTTCCCTACGAGCAGTACTTC. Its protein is CASSLAKGGFPYEQYF.

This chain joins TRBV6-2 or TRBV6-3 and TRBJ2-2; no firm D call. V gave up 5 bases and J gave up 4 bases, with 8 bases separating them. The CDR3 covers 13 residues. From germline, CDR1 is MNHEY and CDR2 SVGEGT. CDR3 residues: CASSRDITGELFF. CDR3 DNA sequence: TGTGCCAGCAGTCGTGACATCACCGGGGAGCTGTTTTTT.

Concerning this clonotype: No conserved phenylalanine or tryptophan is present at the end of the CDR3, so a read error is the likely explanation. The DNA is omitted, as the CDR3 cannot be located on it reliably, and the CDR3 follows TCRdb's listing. The CDR3 is CSAFADYGGV. The V call is TRBV20-1, the J call TRBJ2-1; the table's D call of TRBD2 was not tested on the DNA. The CDR3 sequence runs 10 residues, both termini included. Looked up from germline, CDR1 is DFQATT and CDR2 is SNEGSKA (reference sequence).

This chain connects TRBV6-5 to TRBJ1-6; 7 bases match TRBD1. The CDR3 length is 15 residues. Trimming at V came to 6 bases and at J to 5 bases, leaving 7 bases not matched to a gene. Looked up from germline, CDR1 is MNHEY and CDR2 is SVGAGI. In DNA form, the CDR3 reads TGTGCCAGCAGCTGGACAGGAGGGCATAATTCACCCCTCCACTTT. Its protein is CASSWTGGHNSPLHF.

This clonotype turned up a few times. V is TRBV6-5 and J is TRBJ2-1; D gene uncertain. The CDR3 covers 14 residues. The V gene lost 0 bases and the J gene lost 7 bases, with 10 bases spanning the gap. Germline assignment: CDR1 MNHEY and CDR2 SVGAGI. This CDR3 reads CASSYSPGPNEQFF. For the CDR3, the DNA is TGTGCCAGCAGTTACTCCCCGGGTCCAAATGAGCAGTTCTTC.

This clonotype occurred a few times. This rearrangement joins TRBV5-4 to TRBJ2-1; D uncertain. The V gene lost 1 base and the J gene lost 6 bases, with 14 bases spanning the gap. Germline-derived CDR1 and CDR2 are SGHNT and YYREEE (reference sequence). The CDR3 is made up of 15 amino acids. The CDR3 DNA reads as TGTGCCAGCAGCTTGAGCTTGAGTGTTTCCAATGAGCAGTTCTTC. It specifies CASSLSLSVSNEQFF. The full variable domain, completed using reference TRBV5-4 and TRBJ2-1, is ETGVTQSPTHLIKTRGQQVTLRCSSQSGHNTVSWYQQALGQGPQFIFQYYREEENGRGNFPPRFSGLQFPNYSSELNVNALELDDSALYLCASSLSLSVSNEQFFGPGTRLTVL.

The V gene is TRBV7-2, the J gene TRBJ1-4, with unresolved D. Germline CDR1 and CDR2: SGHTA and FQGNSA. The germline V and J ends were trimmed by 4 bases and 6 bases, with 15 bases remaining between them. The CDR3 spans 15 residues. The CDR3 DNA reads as TGTGCCAGCAGCTCCTTTGGGGATTCGTATGAAAAACTGTTTTTT. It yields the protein CASSSFGDSYEKLFF.

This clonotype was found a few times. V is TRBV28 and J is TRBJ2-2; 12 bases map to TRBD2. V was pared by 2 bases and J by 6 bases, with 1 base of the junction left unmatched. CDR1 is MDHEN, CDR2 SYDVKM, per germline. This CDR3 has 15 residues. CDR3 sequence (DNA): TGTGCCAGCAGTTTACTAGCGGGGGGGCCCGGGGAGCTGTTTTTT. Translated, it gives CASSLLAGGPGELFF. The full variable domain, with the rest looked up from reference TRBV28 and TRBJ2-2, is DVKVTQSSRYLVKRTGEKVFLECVQDMDHENMFWYRQDPGLGLRLIYFSYDVKMKEKGDIPEGYSVSREKKERFSLILESASTNQTSMYLCASSLLAGGPGELFFGEGSRLTVL.